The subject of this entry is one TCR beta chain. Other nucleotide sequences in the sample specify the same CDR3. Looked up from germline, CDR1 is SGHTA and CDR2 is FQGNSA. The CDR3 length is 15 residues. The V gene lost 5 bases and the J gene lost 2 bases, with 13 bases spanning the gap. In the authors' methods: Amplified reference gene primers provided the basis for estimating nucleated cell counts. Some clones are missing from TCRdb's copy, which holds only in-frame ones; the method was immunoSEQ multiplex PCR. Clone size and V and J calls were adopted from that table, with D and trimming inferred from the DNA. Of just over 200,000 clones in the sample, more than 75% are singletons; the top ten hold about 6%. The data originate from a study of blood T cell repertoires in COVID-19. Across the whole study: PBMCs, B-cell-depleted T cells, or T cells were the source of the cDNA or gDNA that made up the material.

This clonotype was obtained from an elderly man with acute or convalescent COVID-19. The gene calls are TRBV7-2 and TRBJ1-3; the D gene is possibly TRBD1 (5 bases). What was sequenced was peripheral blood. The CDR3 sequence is CASSLLSGTGNTIYF. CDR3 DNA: TGTGCCAGCAGCCTACTGTCAGGGACTGGAAACACCATATATTTT.